Each of the 9 T cell receptor beta chains below was sequenced from the same sample in a study of T cells after somatic rescue of genetic block. The repertoire was sequenced with immunoSEQ multiplex PCR; TCRdb's copy has only in-frame clones and lacks some. This table has about 120,000 clones, about 93% appearing once. Material: peripheral blood mononuclear cells (PBMCs). These receptors were collected from a woman aged 18 to 35.

This clone has just a few counts. The V gene is TRBV10-3, the J gene TRBJ1-2; D unresolved. Germline-derived CDR1 and CDR2 are ENHRY and SYGVKD. V lost 3 bases to trimming and J lost 6 bases, with 11 bases between them. CDR3 length equals 13 residues. The CDR3 DNA sequence: TGTGCCATCAGTGAAAGGGAACCCGATGGCTACACCTTC. Its protein product is CAISEREPDGYTF.

In this sample, this clone turned up once. V usage is TRBV11-2 and J usage is TRBJ2-5; tentatively, D is TRBD1 (6 bases). From germline, CDR1 is SGHAT and CDR2 FQNNGV. Deletions cut 1 base from V and 5 bases from J, with 23 bases between. The CDR3 runs 18 residues. The CDR3 DNA is TGTGCCAGCAGCTTAGTTTTAGTTCGGACAGCGTCGCGGGAGACCCAGTACTTC. It translates to CASSLVLVRTASRETQYF.

A few counts support this clone. V gene TRBV11-2 combines with J gene TRBJ1-1; TRBD1 matches at 9 bases. With V trimmed by 2 bases and J by 1 base, 5 bases remained unmatched. Per the germline V gene, CDR1 is SGHAT and CDR2 is FQNNGV. The CDR3 loop spans 16 amino acids. The CDR3 region is CASSLPGTGKNTEAFF. CDR3 sequence (DNA): TGTGCCAGCAGCTTACCTGGGACAGGGAAGAACACTGAAGCTTTCTTT.

J is TRBJ2-7 and V is TRBV7-3, with D perhaps matching TRBD1 (5 bases). Trimming shortened V by 3 bases and J by 5 bases, and 11 bases separated the two germline ends. Germline lookup yields CDR1 SGHTA and CDR2 FQGTGA. CDR3 length equals 13 residues. The CDR3 DNA is TGTGCCAGCAGCTTGGGCGCGGACAACGAGCAGTACTTC. Its protein is CASSLGADNEQYF.

This clone came up once. The genes are TRBV19 and TRBJ2-4; 10 bases line up with TRBD2. Germline CDR1 and CDR2: LNHDA and SQIVND (reference sequence). The CDR3 covers 18 residues. The V segment lost 4 bases and the J segment 0 bases; nucleotides outside the gene matches: 9. As DNA, the CDR3 is TGTGCCAGTAGTACGGCTAGCGGGGGTAGCCTAGCCAAAAACATTCAGTACTTC. This sequence encodes CASSTASGGSLAKNIQYF.

The J gene is TRBJ2-2, the V gene TRBV6-5; D may correspond to TRBD1 or TRBD2 (5 bases each). The CDR3 length is 14 residues. Between the trimmed V and J ends, which lost 5 bases and 2 bases, there was a span of 9 bases. Germline V gives CDR1 MNHEY, CDR2 SVGAGI. The CDR3 spells CASSPGTNTGELFF. CDR3 in DNA: TGTGCCAGCAGTCCCGGGACCAACACCGGGGAGCTGTTTTTT.

This chain links TRBV5-8 with TRBJ2-1, with D tentatively TRBD1 (5 bases). The CDR3 runs to 15 residues. V lost 2 bases and J lost 7, with 16 bases in between. CDR1 is SGHTS, CDR2 YDEGEE, per germline. The CDR3 sequence: CASSFSDTSWNEQFF. The CDR3 coding sequence is TGTGCCAGCAGCTTTTCGGACACCTCTTGGAATGAGCAGTTCTTC. Complete variable domain (other parts from reference TRBV5-8 and TRBJ2-1): EAGVTQSPTHLIKTRGQQATLRCSPISGHTSVYWYQQALGLGLQFLLWYDEGEERNRGNFPPRFSGRQFPNYSSELNVNALELEDSALYLCASSFSDTSWNEQFFGPGTRLTVL.

The chain employs TRBV27 and TRBJ1-5, with D perhaps matching TRBD1 (6 bases). CDR1 and CDR2 (germline): MNHEY, SMNVEV (reference sequence). V lost 2 bases, J lost 3 bases, and 17 bases lay in between. This CDR3 spans 17 amino acids. The CDR3 region is CASSLMGAGGLNQPQHF. The DNA for the CDR3 is TGTGCCAGCAGTTTAATGGGGGCTGGCGGTCTCAATCAGCCCCAGCATTTT.

The genes are TRBV7-2 and TRBJ1-5, with TRBD1 as a possible D gene (6 bases). This CDR3 has 13 amino acids. From germline, CDR1 is SGHTA and CDR2 FQGNSA. V lost 6 bases and J lost 4, with 10 bases in between. The DNA of the CDR3 is TGTGCCAGCAGGAAAACAGGGAATCAGCCCCAGCATTTT. It codes for CASRKTGNQPQHF.